These 23 T cell receptor beta chains were all obtained from the same sample, sequenced in a study of human T cells and chemical hapten exposure. In TCRdb, the RACE reads were re-called with MiXCR into one record per CDR3 protein. The sample lists some 65,000 distinct CDR3 sequences; around 6.3% were seen once. Stated time point: healthy volunteer bleed at 6 weeks. Total RNA extraction was carried out from unfractionated whole blood. The sample consisted of whole blood. These receptors were obtained from a female donor in good health. Some clones in this sample may be carry-over from other donors' samples.

This clonotype was seen repeatedly, ten times or more. The chain has TRBV10-3 and TRBJ2-5; 9 positions match TRBD1. CDR3 length: 15 amino acids. V lost 2 bases to trimming and J lost 3 bases; unmatched junction nucleotides: 4. Per the germline V gene, CDR1 is ENHRY and CDR2 is SYGVKD. CDR3 sequence: CAISEARTGEETQYF. CDR3 nucleotides: TGTGCCATCAGTGAGGCTCGGACAGGGGAAGAGACCCAGTACTTC.

The chain is built from TRBV29-1 and TRBJ2-4; TRBD2 matches 8 bases. V trimming: 2 bases; J trimming: 4 bases; junction bases outside the gene matches: 1. CDR1 and CDR2 (germline): SQVTM, ANQGSEA. The CDR3 extends over 13 amino acids. The chain's CDR3 is CSVELAGKNIQYF. CDR3 nucleotides: TGCAGCGTTGAATTAGCGGGGAAAAACATTCAGTACTTC.

This clonotype has more than one count but fewer than ten. The chain carries TRBV14 and TRBJ2-7; D unresolved. Germline CDR1 reads SGHDN; CDR2 reads FVKESK. The CDR3 runs 12 residues. V gave up 1 base and J gave up 9 bases, with 10 bases separating them. CDR3 sequence reads: CASSQVNERQYF. CDR3 DNA sequence: TGTGCCAGCAGCCAAGTAAACGAGAGGCAGTACTTC.

The gene calls are TRBV6-5 and TRBJ2-5; tentative D call: TRBD1 (5 bases). The germline gives CDR1 MNHEY, CDR2 SVGAGI. V lost 6 bases, J lost 2 bases, and 13 bases lay in between. The CDR3 has 14 residues. The CDR3 is CASSPDTGQETQYF. CDR3 DNA sequence: TGTGCCAGCAGCCCAGATACAGGACAAGAGACCCAGTACTTC.

This clonotype appeared a few times. V gene TRBV7-2 combines with J gene TRBJ2-3; D gene ambiguous. Germline CDR1 reads SGHTA; CDR2 reads FQGNSA. V gave up 1 base and J gave up 1 base, with 6 bases separating them. The CDR3 has 14 amino acids. CDR3 amino acids: CASSLVTGTDTQYF. The CDR3 DNA reads TGTGCCAGCAGCTTAGTTACAGGCACAGATACGCAGTATTTT.

There are many counts of this clonotype. The V and J genes are TRBV20-1 and TRBJ1-2; no definite D call. The germline V gene encodes CDR1 DFQATT and CDR2 SNEGSKA (reference sequence). This CDR3 has 14 amino acids. Trimming left V 3 bases short and J 1 base short, with 12 bases between. The CDR3 here is CSAREGSLNYGYTF. DNA for the CDR3: TGCAGTGCTAGGGAGGGATCCCTTAACTATGGCTACACCTTC.

This clonotype was seen ten or more times. The chain has TRBV2 and TRBJ1-6, with 8 bases fitting TRBD1. This CDR3 has 14 residues. Looked up from germline, CDR1 is SNHLY and CDR2 is FYNNEI. The trim removed 3 bases at V and 7 bases at J, leaving 2 bases unmatched. The CDR3 DNA follows: TGTGCCAGCAGTGACGGACAGGGAAATTCACCCCTCCACTTT. This gives the protein CASSDGQGNSPLHF.

This clonotype turned up a few times. The chain links TRBV6-1 to TRBJ1-6; D is ambiguous. Germline-derived CDR1 and CDR2 are MNHNS and SASEGT. Trimming cost V 6 bases and J 8 bases, with 14 bases left between them. The CDR3 length is 14 residues. CDR3 in amino acids: CASRGPDGDSPLHF. The DNA of the CDR3 is TGTGCCAGCAGGGGTCCCGACGGAGATTCACCCCTCCACTTT.

The gene calls are TRBV12-3 or TRBV12-4 and TRBJ1-1; D remains unclear. V shed 3 bases and J shed 6 bases, with 14 bases lying between them. CDR3 size: 14 residues. CDR3 loop: CASSLDRLRPEAFF. CDR3 nucleotides: TGTGCCAGCAGTTTGGATAGGTTACGGCCTGAAGCTTTCTTT.

Concerning this clonotype: At one of its ends the junction is not consistent with the germline gene, which may arise from a read error. The genes are TRBV7-8 and TRBJ1-3; D call uncertain. The CDR3 has 13 amino acids. Germline CDR1 reads SGHVS; CDR2 reads FQNEAQ. The CDR3 protein is CASSLASGNTIYF. In nucleotides, the CDR3 is TGTGCCAGCAGCCTAGCGTCTGGAAACACCATATATTTT.

Many counts were recorded for this clonotype. The chain carries TRBV25-1 and TRBJ1-2; tentative D call: TRBD1 (5 bases). The CDR3 sequence is 13 residues long. V gave up 5 bases and J gave up 0 bases, with 7 bases separating them. Germline V gives CDR1 MGHDK, CDR2 SYGVNS. The CDR3 DNA reads as TGTGCCAGCAGTCCGACAGCTAACTATGGCTACACCTTC. Its translation: CASSPTANYGYTF.

There are a few counts of this clonotype. CDR3 in DNA: TGTGCCAGCAGACAGGGGTACGAGCAGTACTTC. It translates to CASRQGYEQYF. J is TRBJ2-7 and V is TRBV12-3 or TRBV12-4; 7 positions match TRBD1. V was clipped by 6 bases and J by 4 bases; unmatched bases: 0. The CDR3 is 11 amino acids.

This clonotype was counted many times. V and J are TRBV12-3 or TRBV12-4 and TRBJ1-6; the D is unclear. The length of the CDR3 is 12 residues. Trimming removed 1 base from V and 7 bases from J, with 2 bases in between. The CDR3 coding sequence is TGTGCCAGCAGTTTAGGGAATTCACCCCTCCACTTT. Translation: CASSLGNSPLHF.

This clonotype was counted at least ten times. The chain links TRBV20-1 to TRBJ2-1; D gene ambiguous. Trimming stripped 3 bases from V and 10 bases from J, with 10 bases between. There are 11 residues in the CDR3. Germline CDR1 reads DFQATT; CDR2 reads SNEGSKA (reference sequence). CDR3 in DNA: TGCAGTGCTAGTCCTCTAGAGGAGCAGTTCTTC. It is translated as CSASPLEEQFF.

At least ten counts were recorded for this clonotype. CDR3 region: CSARGYEQFF. The CDR3 DNA follows: TGCAGTGCTAGGGGCTATGAGCAGTTCTTC. The chain links TRBV20-1 to TRBJ2-1; no firm D call. With 3 bases removed from V and 8 bases from J, the gap between germline ends came to 5 bases. CDR3 length equals 10 residues. Germline-derived CDR1 and CDR2 are DFQATT and SNEGSKA (reference sequence).

This clonotype was counted many times. The chain joins TRBV6-1 to TRBJ2-5, with 7 bases lining up with TRBD1. The CDR3 is made up of 15 amino acids. Germline V gene sequence: CDR1 MNHNS, CDR2 SASEGT. V lost 2 bases to trimming and J lost 2 bases; unmatched junction nucleotides: 5. DNA for the CDR3: TGTGCCAGCAGTGAACAGACAGGGATGCAAGAGACCCAGTACTTC. As protein: CASSEQTGMQETQYF.

The gene calls are TRBV28 and TRBJ2-3; 10 positions agree with TRBD2. V lost 8 bases, J lost 4 bases, and 12 bases stayed unmatched. Germline V CDR1 and CDR2: MDHEN, SYDVKM. This CDR3 has 16 amino acids. The CDR3: CASGRASGRNADTQYF. DNA of the CDR3: TGTGCCAGCGGTAGGGCTAGCGGGAGAAATGCAGATACGCAGTATTTT. The full variable domain, in which reference TRBV28 and TRBJ2-3 provide the parts outside the CDR3, is DVKVTQSSRYLVKRTGEKVFLECVQDMDHENMFWYRQDPGLGLRLIYFSYDVKMKEKGDIPEGYSVSREKKERFSLILESASTNQTSMYLCASGRASGRNADTQYFGPGTRLTVL.

This chain joins TRBV4-3 and TRBJ2-2; D is unresolved. CDR3 size: 17 residues. V lost 4 bases, J lost 6 bases, and 21 bases lay in between. Germline V CDR1 and CDR2: LGHNA, YSLEER. CDR3 coding DNA: TGCGCCAGCAGCCCGATCAGGAGCGTCTCTTCCCCCGGGGAGCTGTTTTTT. Its protein is CASSPIRSVSSPGELFF.

This clonotype came up many times. The chain couples TRBV5-1 to TRBJ2-5; 7 bases fit TRBD2. The CDR3 contains 14 residues. Germline trimming cut 7 bases from V and 2 bases from J; bases unmatched to any gene: 8. The germline V gene encodes CDR1 SGHRS and CDR2 YFSETQ. CDR3 sequence: CASSSSGDQETQYF. Here the CDR3 DNA reads TGCGCCAGCTCCTCTAGCGGAGATCAAGAGACCCAGTACTTC.

V usage is TRBV19 and J usage is TRBJ2-1; 7 nucleotides line up with TRBD2. CDR3 length: 14 residues. In germline, CDR1 is LNHDA, CDR2 SQIVND (reference sequence). V lost 7 bases and J lost 6; bases outside the gene matches: 9. CDR3 DNA sequence: TGTGCCAGTATGCCCAGAGCGGGACTCAATGAGCAGTTCTTC. Protein sequence: CASMPRAGLNEQFF.

This clonotype appeared a few times. This chain connects TRBV29-1 to TRBJ2-3; 7 positions agree with TRBD2. Looked up from germline, CDR1 is SQVTM and CDR2 is ANQGSEA. The J segment lost 4 bases and the V segment lost 6 bases, leaving 7 bases of the junction unmatched. The CDR3 covers 13 residues. CDR3 region: CSVRGSFADTQYF. In DNA, the CDR3 is TGCAGCGTCCGCGGGAGTTTCGCAGATACGCAGTATTTT.

There are many counts of this clonotype. The chain recombines TRBV12-3 or TRBV12-4 with TRBJ2-1, with 9 bases aligning to TRBD2. The CDR3 totals 12 residues. The J segment lost 15 bases and the V segment lost 6 bases, leaving 9 bases of the junction unmatched. The chain's CDR3 is CASSPGTSFLFF. In DNA form, the CDR3 reads TGTGCCAGCAGCCCAGGGACTAGCTTTTTGTTCTTC.

The gene calls are TRBV11-3 and TRBJ2-5; D may match TRBD1 or TRBD2 (5 bases each). This CDR3 has 14 amino acids. V shed 2 bases and J shed 5 bases, with 12 bases lying between them. Germline V lookup: CDR1 SGHNT, CDR2 YENEEA. CDR3 residues: CASSLSSGSETQYF. The CDR3 DNA sequence: TGTGCCAGCAGCTTAAGCTCAGGGAGTGAGACCCAGTACTTC.